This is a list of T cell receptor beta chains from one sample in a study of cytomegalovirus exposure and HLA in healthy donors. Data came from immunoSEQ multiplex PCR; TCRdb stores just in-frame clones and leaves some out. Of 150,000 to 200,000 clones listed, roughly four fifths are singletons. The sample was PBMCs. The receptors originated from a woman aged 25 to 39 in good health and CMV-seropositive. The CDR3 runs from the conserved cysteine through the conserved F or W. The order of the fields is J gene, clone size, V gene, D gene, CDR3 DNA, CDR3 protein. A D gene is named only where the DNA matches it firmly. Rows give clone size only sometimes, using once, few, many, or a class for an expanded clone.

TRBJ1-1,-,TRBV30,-,TGTGCCTGGAGTGTTGGGGGAGCGGGGCGGAACACTGAAGCTTTCTTT,CAWSVGGAGRNTEAFF
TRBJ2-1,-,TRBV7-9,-,TGTGCCAGCAGCTCCGGCGGGTACAATGAGCAGTTCTTC,CASSSGGYNEQFF
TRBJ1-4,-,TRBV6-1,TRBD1,TGTGCCAGCAGTGTCCAGCTACCGGGACAGGGGGCCCAGGGGAAACTGTTTTTT,CASSVQLPGQGAQGKLFF
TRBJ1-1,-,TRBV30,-,TGTGCCTGGAGATGGACAGTGAACACTGAAGCTTTCTTT,CAWRWTVNTEAFF
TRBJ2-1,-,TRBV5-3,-,TGTGCCAGAAGCGACACTAGCATTTCCTACAATGAGCAGTTCTTC,CARSDTSISYNEQFF
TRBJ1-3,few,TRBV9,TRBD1,TGTGCCAGCAGCGCTCACAGGGGGAAAGGAAACACCATATATTTT,CASSAHRGKGNTIYF
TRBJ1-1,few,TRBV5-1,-,TGCGCCAGCAGCCCCTTGGGCAAGAACACTGAAGCTTTCTTT,CASSPLGKNTEAFF
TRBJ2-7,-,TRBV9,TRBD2,TGTGCCAGCAGCGTAGGAGGGACTAGTCTCTACGAGCAGTACTTC,CASSVGGTSLYEQYF
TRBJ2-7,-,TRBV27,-,TGTGCCAGCAGTTTGGGGGGGCCGGACGAGCAGTACTTC,CASSLGGPDEQYF
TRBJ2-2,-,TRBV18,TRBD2,TGTGCCAGCTCACCAGGGAGGGGCAGGGAGCTGTTTTTT,CASSPGRGRELFF
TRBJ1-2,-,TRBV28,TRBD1,TGTGCCAGCTCCCAGGGGGCGAGGGATGGCTACACCTTC,CASSQGARDGYTF
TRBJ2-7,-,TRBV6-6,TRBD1,TGTGCCAGCAGGAGGGACAGCCCCTACGAGCAGTACTTC,CASRRDSPYEQYF
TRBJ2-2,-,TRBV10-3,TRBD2,TGTGCCATCAGTGGGCTGACACCGGGACTAACCTACACCGGGGAGCTGTTTTTT,CAISGLTPGLTYTGELFF
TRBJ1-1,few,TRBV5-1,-,TGCGCCAGCAGCCCCATCACAGGGTTTAACACTGAAGCTTTCTTT,CASSPITGFNTEAFF
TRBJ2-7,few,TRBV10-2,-,TGCGCCAGCAGTGATGGCAGGGCGTACGAGCAGTACTTC,CASSDGRAYEQYF
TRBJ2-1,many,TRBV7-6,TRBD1,TGTGCCAGCAGCTTAGAGACAGGGGCCTACAATGAGCAGTTCTTC,CASSLETGAYNEQFF
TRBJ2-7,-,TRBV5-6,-,TGTGCCAGCAGCCCCCCCAGCTCCTACGAGCAGTACTTC,CASSPPSSYEQYF
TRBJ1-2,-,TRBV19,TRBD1,TGTGCCAGTAGGGGACAGGGAGTTCCTGGCTACACCTTC,CASRGQGVPGYTF
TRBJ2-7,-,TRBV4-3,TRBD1,TGCGCCAGCAGCCCCGCTGGTCAGGGGGCTTTTCTCTACGAGCAGTACTTC,CASSPAGQGAFLYEQYF